This passage covers 5 T cell receptor beta chains from one sample sequenced in a study of T cell repertoires in cytomegalovirus infection. MiXCR, run by TCRdb on the reads, gives a single entry per CDR3 protein. The table has around 170,000 distinct CDR3 sequences, about 15% seen once; the top ten hold 18%. Sequences were obtained from CD8+ T cells from PBMCs. These receptor sequences come from a human donor in good health (CMV status not recorded). Some clones in this sample may be carry-over from other donors' samples.

Only a few counts were recorded for this clonotype. V is TRBV7-2 and J is TRBJ2-1; TRBD2 aligns across 8 bases. Losses at the gene ends were 0 bases for V and 7 bases for J; bases not matched to a gene: 5. From germline, CDR1 is SGHTA and CDR2 FQGNSA. CDR3 length: 15 amino acids. The CDR3 bases are TGTGCCAGCAGCTTAGCGGCAGCGGGAGCGAATGAGCAGTTCTTC. Its translation: CASSLAAAGANEQFF.

The CDR3, as DNA: TGTGCCAGCAGCCCGACAGGGTCCGCACCCTACGAGCAGTACTTC. Translation: CASSPTGSAPYEQYF. This chain uses TRBV7-6 with TRBJ2-7, with 7 nucleotides matching TRBD1. V was clipped by 5 bases and J by 2 bases; unmatched bases: 9. Germline V gives CDR1 SGHVS, CDR2 FNYEAQ. The CDR3 loop spans 15 amino acids.

This chain uses TRBV11-2 with TRBJ1-2, with D unclear. The CDR3 sequence is 14 residues long. Trimming took off 3 bases at V and 7 bases at J, with 15 bases between the two ends. CDR1 and CDR2 (germline): SGHAT, FQNNGV. The CDR3: CASSFNGRRTGYTF. DNA of the CDR3: TGTGCCAGCAGCTTCAACGGCAGGCGTACTGGCTACACCTTC.

This rearrangement joins TRBV6-2 or TRBV6-3 to TRBJ1-2; 7 nucleotides agree with TRBD1. Unmatched junction bases numbered 8, after V lost 1 base and J lost 6 bases. Germline V gene data show CDR1 as MNHEY and CDR2 as SVGEGT. This CDR3 has 15 residues. The CDR3 sequence: CASSYFGTGDDGYTF. CDR3 in DNA: TGTGCCAGCAGTTACTTTGGTACAGGGGACGATGGCTACACCTTC.

In this sample, this clonotype turned up a few times. The chain employs TRBV6-2 or TRBV6-3 and TRBJ2-7; no definite D call. The CDR3 is 13 residues long. In germline, CDR1 is MNHEY, CDR2 SVGEGT. Trimming took off 5 bases at V and 5 bases at J, with 13 bases between the two ends. CDR3 nucleotide sequence: TGTGCCAGCAGTCTAAGATCTCCTGACGAGCAGTACTTC. Protein: CASSLRSPDEQYF.